This is a list of T cell receptor beta chains from one sample in a study of cytomegalovirus exposure and HLA in healthy donors. Libraries were prepared by immunoSEQ multiplex PCR; TCRdb keeps only in-frame clonotypes and omits some of them. The table shows hundreds of thousands of clones, with over 85% occurring only once. The sample was PBMCs. The receptors shown here come from a young woman in good health and CMV-seronegative. CDR3s leave out the opening cysteine and the closing phenylalanine or tryptophan.

j_call v_call cdr3_aa
TRBJ1-6 TRBV7-9 ASSAKGTGAYSPLH
TRBJ2-1 TRBV5-8 ASSFRFNEQF
TRBJ2-2 TRBV7-3 ASSPHEWGPGELF
TRBJ1-1 TRBV7-9 SSSLSGQAEAF
TRBJ1-6 TRBV6-5 ASSYGTGVSPLH
TRBJ2-2 TRBV5-4 ASSLSKAGGELF
TRBJ1-1 TRBV29-1 SVVMNTEAF
TRBJ1-1 TRBV7-9 ASSRGAREAF
TRBJ1-1 TRBV11-2 ASSPRGKRDAEAF
TRBJ2-1 TRBV27 ASSLGRYNEQF
TRBJ2-3 TRBV5-1 ASSLGGSTDTQY
TRBJ2-3 TRBV2 ASSGAVYTDTQY
TRBJ1-1 TRBV18 ASSFGPGLTEAF
TRBJ1-5 TRBV5-5 ASSLHLTGLIEPQH
TRBJ2-3 TRBV5-4 ASSLDGGVTDTQY
- TRBV10-1 ASSPAGGSQYEQY
TRBJ1-2 TRBV6-5 ATYRAGGDGYT
TRBJ1-1 TRBV5-4 AENRDRRNTEAF
TRBJ2-7 TRBV13 ASSSRLLAGGREQY
TRBJ1-1 TRBV11-3 ASSFGNTEAF
TRBJ2-7 TRBV27 ASSLSGGALYEQY
TRBJ2-5 TRBV7-2 ASSGGGAGETQY
TRBJ1-6 TRBV19 ASSIYRDTAEAPLH
TRBJ1-1 TRBV18 ASSPSAYREGAF
TRBJ1-1 TRBV6-5 ASSYGETTEAF
TRBJ2-3 TRBV19 ASSKRGADTQY
TRBJ2-1 TRBV4-2 ASSQLAGGINEQF
TRBJ2-1 TRBV7-6 ASSIGGGARNEQF
TRBJ1-2 TRBV5-8 ASSHRGVDGYT
TRBJ2-5 TRBV5-1 ASSLAGGVWETQY
TRBJ2-7 TRBV11-2 ASSLEAGVSHEQY
TRBJ1-2 TRBV27 ASSPPRGGYT
TRBJ2-3 TRBV13 ASSLASRVRGDTQY
TRBJ2-1 TRBV11-2 ASSIALIWGRFNEQF
TRBJ2-3 TRBV6-4 ASHIPGLPAGSTDTQY
TRBJ1-3 TRBV6-5 ASKPGKTYTIY
TRBJ1-2 TRBV6-5 ASSPDRDYGYT
TRBJ1-2 TRBV29-1 SVAWGTGDGYT
TRBJ2-1 TRBV5-4 ASSLVGTGRQAEQF
TRBJ1-1 TRBV13 ASRETGTGSWEAF
TRBJ2-5 TRBV27 ASRQSRLMETQY
TRBJ1-6 TRBV7-8 ASSPRSNNYNSPLH
TRBJ2-5 TRBV19 ATSEPGLAPKETQY
TRBJ2-7 TRBV18 ASSPLGQDEQY
TRBJ2-7 TRBV9 ASSVVGTQRDEQY
TRBJ2-4 TRBV13 ASSPGLGAKNIQY
TRBJ2-6 TRBV2 ASSVYRGKLLYRPNVLT
TRBJ1-3 TRBV19 ASSGTGGSGNTIY
TRBJ1-1 TRBV9 ASSAPAGVNTEAF
TRBJ2-1 TRBV9 ASSVTGIDGNEQF
TRBJ1-2 TRBV5-6 ASSFRTVNYGYT
TRBJ2-5 TRBV9 ASSVGGGATQETQY
TRBJ1-1 TRBV6-5 ASSYGTGGTEAF
TRBJ2-2 TRBV6-5 ASSYSMNTGELF